Shown below are 5 T cell receptor delta chains from a single sample sequenced in a study of gamma-delta T cells after stem cell transplantation. TCRdb fed the RT-PCR reads to CATT. The table records approximately 2,800 delta-chain clones, 2.9% of them present only once. Sequenced input: gamma-delta T cells. The receptor set was obtained from a human donor. It is not recorded whose cells these are; they may come from a transplant donor.

About this clone: A single base separates this from a much larger clone, so it may be a read error. This sample includes further DNA sequences coding for the same CDR3. The rearrangement uses TRDV2 and TRDJ2; D is perhaps TRDD3 (5 bases). Deletions cut 3 bases from V and 7 bases from J, with 23 bases between. This CDR3 is built from 17 residues. Looked up from germline, CDR1 is GEAIGNYY and CDR2 is EKD. The CDR3 DNA reads TGTGCCTGTGACCCGATACTGGCCCTCGGCGTGGAAGCACAACTCTTCTTT. Protein: CACDPILALGVEAQLFF.

This clone was counted a few times. TCRdb's listed protein matches a much larger clone and diverges from this DNA's translation at residue 8, likely through a read error; the protein shown comes from the DNA. The chain is built from TRDV2 and TRDJ1; TRDD3 aligns across 7 bases. Germline V gives CDR1 GEAIGNYY, CDR2 EKD. Losses at the gene ends were 0 bases for V and 2 bases for J; bases not matched to a gene: 14. The CDR3 has 18 amino acids. The CDR3 protein is CACDTLGATVSGTDKLIF. The DNA of the CDR3 is TGTGCCTGTGACACCCTGGGGGCTACAGTGAGTGGAACCGATAAACTCATCTTT.

The sample holds a few counts of this clone. TCRdb shows a much larger clone's protein in place of this DNA's translation, and the two differ at residue 6, likely through a read error; the protein shown is translated from the DNA. The chain is built from TRDV2 and TRDJ1; 9 positions match TRDD3. Looked up from germline, CDR1 is GEAIGNYY and CDR2 is EKD. There are 18 residues in the CDR3. Germline trimming cut 1 base from V and 2 bases from J; bases unmatched to any gene: 13. The CDR3 region is CACDTVPGDTRKTDKLIF. In DNA, the CDR3 is TGTGCCTGTGACACTGTACCGGGGGATACAAGGAAAACCGATAAACTCATCTTT.

This rearrangement joins TRDV2 to TRDJ1; 8 positions agree with TRDD3. Germline CDR1 reads GEAIGNYY; CDR2 reads EKD. There are 15 residues in the CDR3. The trim removed 4 bases at V and 4 bases at J, leaving 10 bases unmatched. The CDR3 bases are TGTGCCTGTGAAGTACTGGGGGCTACACTCGATAAACTCATCTTT. It encodes CACEVLGATLDKLIF.

This clone occurred a few times. This rearrangement joins TRDV2 to TRDJ1; 12 bases are a match to TRDD3. Losses at the gene ends were 3 bases for V and 2 bases for J; bases not matched to a gene: 15. The CDR3 loop spans 19 amino acids. Germline lookup yields CDR1 GEAIGNYY and CDR2 EKD. CDR3 nucleotide sequence: TGTGCCTGTGACCTAGTACTGGGGGATACAGTGAGTGGAACCGATAAACTCATCTTT. Amino acid sequence: CACDLVLGDTVSGTDKLIF.